Listed below are T cell receptor beta chains from one sample, sequenced in a study of cytomegalovirus exposure and HLA in healthy donors. Method: immunoSEQ multiplex PCR; TCRdb's copy keeps in-frame clones and lacks some. This sample yields under 95,000 clones, of which 94% are seen a single time; over 2% belongs to the top ten. The sample was PBMCs. The origin of the receptors is a young woman in good health and CMV-seronegative. Both conserved end residues are part of each CDR3. D genes are given only for firm matches. Some rows have no size entry. The others give once, few or many, or a class for an expanded clone.

size: .; D: .; V: TRBV30; J: TRBJ2-7; DNA: TGTGCCTGGAGTTACCGAACCGGGTTTAACTACGAGCAGTACTTC; CDR3: CAWSYRTGFNYEQYF
size: .; D: TRBD2; V: TRBV5-1; J: TRBJ2-7; DNA: TGCGCCAGCAGCTGGAGACTAGCAGGCGAGCAGTACTTC; CDR3: CASSWRLAGEQYF
size: .; D: TRBD2; V: TRBV18; J: TRBJ2-1; DNA: TGTGCCAGCTCACCGAGACTAGCGGGAATCAACAATGAGCAGTTCTTC; CDR3: CASSPRLAGINNEQFF
size: .; D: TRBD1; V: TRBV10-2; J: TRBJ2-2; DNA: TGCGCCAGCAGTGGCAGGGACAGCGCCACGAACACCGGGGAGCTGTTTTTT; CDR3: CASSGRDSATNTGELFF
size: .; D: .; V: TRBV6-1; J: TRBJ1-3; DNA: TGTGCCAGCAGTGAATGGGCACAGCCACACTCTGGAAACACCATATATTTT; CDR3: CASSEWAQPHSGNTIYF
size: .; D: .; V: TRBV7-6; J: TRBJ2-5; DNA: TGTGCCAGCAGCTTAAGGACTGGGGGCTACCAAGAGACCCAGTACTTC; CDR3: CASSLRTGGYQETQYF
size: once; D: TRBD1; V: TRBV19; J: TRBJ2-2; DNA: TGTGCCAGCAGGACAGGGGTATTCGTCTCCGGGGAGCTGTTTTTT; CDR3: CASRTGVFVSGELFF
size: once; D: .; V: TRBV30; J: TRBJ1-5; DNA: TGTGCCTGGAGTGTTCGAGAGTATAGCAATCAGCCCCAGCATTTT; CDR3: CAWSVREYSNQPQHF
size: few; D: .; V: TRBV6-4; J: TRBJ1-5; DNA: TGTGCCAGCAGTGAGAGTCCCACGGGGCCCCAGCATTTT; CDR3: CASSESPTGPQHF
size: once; D: TRBD2; V: TRBV4-2; J: TRBJ2-7; DNA: TGTGCCAGCAGCCAAGATTTCGGGAGGGCCCCCGACGAGCAGTACTTC; CDR3: CASSQDFGRAPDEQYF
size: .; D: TRBD2; V: TRBV30; J: TRBJ2-1; DNA: TGTGCCTGGAGTACCTCAGAAGGACTAGCGGGGGGTTTCTACAATGAGCAGTTCTTC; CDR3: CAWSTSEGLAGGFYNEQFF
size: .; D: TRBD1; V: TRBV6-5; J: TRBJ1-2; DNA: TGTGCCAGCAGTTACTCCAGGGGGCGCGGTGGCTACACCTTC; CDR3: CASSYSRGRGGYTF
size: .; D: .; V: TRBV5-1; J: TRBJ1-1; DNA: TGCGCCAGCAGCGAGACCCCAGGGGCTAACACTGAAGCTTTCTTT; CDR3: CASSETPGANTEAFF
size: .; D: TRBD1; V: TRBV18; J: TRBJ2-7; DNA: TGTGCCAGCTCACAAGGGGACAGGGTGGACGAGCAGTACTTC; CDR3: CASSQGDRVDEQYF
size: .; D: TRBD2; V: TRBV27; J: TRBJ2-7; DNA: TGTGCCAGCAGCCTCGGCCTAGCGGGAGAGTTTCCGTCCGAGCAGTACTTC; CDR3: CASSLGLAGEFPSEQYF
size: .; D: TRBD2; V: TRBV27; J: TRBJ2-3; DNA: TGTGCCAGCAGTGGAACTAGCGGGAGGATTTCAGATACGCAGTATTTT; CDR3: CASSGTSGRISDTQYF
size: .; D: .; V: TRBV29-1; J: TRBJ1-1; DNA: TGCAGCGTTGGGGGGGGAAACACTGAAGCTTTCTTT; CDR3: CSVGGGNTEAFF
size: .; D: TRBD2; V: TRBV5-1; J: TRBJ2-3; DNA: TGCGCCAGCAGCAAAGTAGCGGGGACGCCTGTTACGCAGTATTTT; CDR3: CASSKVAGTPVTQYF
size: .; D: .; V: TRBV18; J: TRBJ1-5; DNA: TGTGCCAGCTCACTAGAGGATCAGCCCCAGCATTTT; CDR3: CASSLEDQPQHF
size: .; D: .; V: TRBV7-9; J: TRBJ2-1; DNA: TGTGCCAGCAGCTTTGTCCCTAGCTCCTACAATGAGCAGTTCTTC; CDR3: CASSFVPSSYNEQFF
size: once; D: .; V: TRBV11-3; J: TRBJ2-7; DNA: TGTGCCAGCAGCTTTCGGACAAGGCCCAACGAGCAGTACTTC; CDR3: CASSFRTRPNEQYF
size: .; D: TRBD2; V: TRBV6-1; J: TRBJ2-3; DNA: TGTGCCACCTCTACCGGGACTAGCGGATCTGATACGCAGTATTTT; CDR3: CATSTGTSGSDTQYF
size: .; D: .; V: TRBV11-2; J: TRBJ2-7; DNA: TGTGCCAGCAGCTTAGCTACTCCGGGCGGGGGCGCCTCCTACGAGCAGTACTTC; CDR3: CASSLATPGGGASYEQYF
size: .; D: .; V: TRBV14; J: TRBJ1-2; DNA: TGTGCCAGCAGCCTCCCTGGAGGGGTCGGCTACACCTTC; CDR3: CASSLPGGVGYTF
size: .; D: .; V: TRBV5-1; J: TRBJ1-1; DNA: TGCGCCAGCAGCTTGTTTGGGGCCGACTCCACTGAAGCTTTCTTT; CDR3: CASSLFGADSTEAFF
size: .; D: .; V: TRBV30; J: TRBJ1-5; DNA: TGTGCCTGGAGTGCCGACTCTCTTCTAGGGGCCAACAATCAGCCCCAGCATTTT; CDR3: CAWSADSLLGANNQPQHF
size: .; D: .; V: TRBV19; J: TRBJ2-3; DNA: TGTGCCAGTAGTCGTATTCCGGACATGTTAAGCACAGATACGCAGTATTTT; CDR3: CASSRIPDMLSTDTQYF
size: .; D: .; V: TRBV5-1; J: TRBJ2-7; DNA: TGCGCCAGCAGCTCCGGAGACCTCTCCTACGAGCAGTACTTC; CDR3: CASSSGDLSYEQYF
size: .; D: .; V: TRBV19; J: TRBJ1-2; DNA: TGTGCCAGCAATATTCCGGGGGAATATGGCTACACCTTC; CDR3: CASNIPGEYGYTF
size: .; D: TRBD2; V: TRBV29-1; J: TRBJ2-1; DNA: TGCAGCGTTGTTTCGGGAGGGCCTTACAATGAGCAGTTCTTC; CDR3: CSVVSGGPYNEQFF
size: .; D: TRBD1; V: TRBV19; J: TRBJ2-7; DNA: TGTGCCAGTACACCTGGGACAGGGTGGGGCGAGCAGTACTTC; CDR3: CASTPGTGWGEQYF
size: .; D: .; V: TRBV30; J: TRBJ1-5; DNA: TGTGCCTGGAGTGTACTGGGCAATCAGCCCCAGCATTTT; CDR3: CAWSVLGNQPQHF